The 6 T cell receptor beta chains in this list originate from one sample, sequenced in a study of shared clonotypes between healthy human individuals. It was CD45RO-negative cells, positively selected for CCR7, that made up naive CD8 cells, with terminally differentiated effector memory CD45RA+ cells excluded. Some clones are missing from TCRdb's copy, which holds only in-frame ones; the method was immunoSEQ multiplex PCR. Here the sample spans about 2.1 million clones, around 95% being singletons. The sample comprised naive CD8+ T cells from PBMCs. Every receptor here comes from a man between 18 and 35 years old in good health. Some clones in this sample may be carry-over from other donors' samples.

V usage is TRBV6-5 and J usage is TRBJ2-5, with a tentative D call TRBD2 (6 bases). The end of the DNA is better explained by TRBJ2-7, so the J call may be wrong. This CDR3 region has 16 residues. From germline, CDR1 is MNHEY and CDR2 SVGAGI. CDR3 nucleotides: TGTGCCAGCAGTTCCCTCCCCCGGGGGAGATCCTACGAGCAGTACTTC. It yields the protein CASSSLPRGRSYEQYF.

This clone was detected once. As DNA, the CDR3 is TGTGCCAGCAGGCCTGCCCGGGGGAGGAACACCGGGGAGCTGTTTTTT. It yields the protein CASRPARGRNTGELFF. The V gene is TRBV27, the J gene TRBJ2-2, with D perhaps TRBD2 (6 bases). Germline CDR1 and CDR2: MNHEY and SMNVEV (reference sequence). The V end was cut by 6 bases, the J end by 1 base, with 15 bases between. The CDR3 covers 16 residues.

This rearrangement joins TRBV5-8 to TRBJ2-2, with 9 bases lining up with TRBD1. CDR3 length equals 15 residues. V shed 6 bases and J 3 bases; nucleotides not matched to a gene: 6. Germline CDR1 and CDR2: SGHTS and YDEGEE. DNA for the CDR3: TGTGCCAGCATCCTTCGGACAGGGGACACCGGGGAGCTGTTTTTT. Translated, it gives CASILRTGDTGELFF.

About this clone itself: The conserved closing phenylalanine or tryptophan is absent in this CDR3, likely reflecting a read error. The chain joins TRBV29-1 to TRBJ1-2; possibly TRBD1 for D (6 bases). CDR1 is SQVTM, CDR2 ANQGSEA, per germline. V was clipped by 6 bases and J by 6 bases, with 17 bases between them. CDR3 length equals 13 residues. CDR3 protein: CSVPQTGIDGYTL. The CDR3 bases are TGCAGCGTCCCCCAGACAGGCATTGATGGCTACACCCTC.

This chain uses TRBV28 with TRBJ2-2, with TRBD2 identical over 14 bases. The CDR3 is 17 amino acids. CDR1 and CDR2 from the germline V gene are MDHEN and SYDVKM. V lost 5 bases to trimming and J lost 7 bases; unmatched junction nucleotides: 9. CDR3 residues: CASSTPKTSGRGGELFF. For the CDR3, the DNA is TGTGCCAGCAGTACGCCCAAGACTAGCGGGAGGGGCGGGGAGCTGTTTTTT.

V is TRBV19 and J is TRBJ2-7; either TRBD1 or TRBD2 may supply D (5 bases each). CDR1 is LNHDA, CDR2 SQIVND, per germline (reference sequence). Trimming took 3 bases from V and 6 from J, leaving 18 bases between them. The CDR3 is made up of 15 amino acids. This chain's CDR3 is CASSMGPAPRSEQYF. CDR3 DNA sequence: TGTGCCAGTAGTATGGGACCCGCGCCCCGTAGCGAGCAGTACTTC.